The 28 T cell receptor beta chains below all came from one sample that was sequenced in a study of OX40 agonist ivuxolimab in advanced cancers. Libraries were prepared by immunoSEQ multiplex PCR; TCRdb keeps only in-frame clonotypes and omits some of them. Among about 72,000 clones, roughly 91% were seen once, and the ten largest hold around 2.5%. The starting material was CD4+ or CD8+ T cells sorted from blood, obtained in a trial of the OX40 agonist ivuxolimab. The receptor set was obtained from an adult with an advanced solid tumor such as melanoma, head and neck, liver or kidney cancer.

The V call is TRBV7-8, the J call TRBJ2-5; D unresolved. Germline CDR1 SGHVS, CDR2 FQNEAQ. V lost 0 bases and J 5 bases, leaving 4 bases between the germline ends. The CDR3 is 12 residues long. The CDR3 loop reads CASSLAFETQYF. CDR3 in DNA: TGTGCCAGCAGCTTAGCGTTTGAGACCCAGTACTTC.

The rearrangement joins TRBV30 to TRBJ1-1; D is ambiguous. Trimming left V 5 bases short and J 2 bases short, with 9 bases between. The CDR3 length is 12 residues. Germline CDR1 and CDR2: GTSNPN and SVGIG (reference sequence). The CDR3: CAWAVSNTEAFF. The CDR3 coding sequence is TGTGCCTGGGCAGTCAGCAACACTGAAGCTTTCTTT.

J is TRBJ2-7 and V is TRBV5-6, with 11 bases that match TRBD2. The germline CDR1 and CDR2 sequences are SGHDT and YYEEEE. This CDR3 has 14 residues. V gave up 6 bases and J gave up 6 bases; unmatched junction bases: 8. The CDR3 here is CASNRLAGSVEQYF. The CDR3 DNA reads TGTGCCAGCAACCGACTAGCGGGATCGGTCGAGCAGTACTTC.

This clone occurred a few times. The chain has TRBV9 and TRBJ1-1; 7 nucleotides line up with TRBD1. V was pared by 4 bases and J by 1 base, with 4 bases of the junction left unmatched. The CDR3 loop spans 14 amino acids. Germline V gene lookup returns CDR1 SGDLS and CDR2 YYNGEE. The CDR3 loop reads CASSKGTANTEAFF. CDR3 bases: TGTGCCAGCAGCAAAGGGACAGCGAACACTGAAGCTTTCTTT.

The chain employs TRBV6-5 and TRBJ2-7; D tentatively reads TRBD1 or TRBD2 (5 bases each). There are 15 residues in the CDR3. Trimming removed 6 bases at V and 3 bases at J, with 18 bases between. CDR1 MNHEY and CDR2 SVGAGI come from the germline V gene. CDR3 loop: CASRPTGQGNYEQYF. CDR3 coding DNA: TGTGCCAGCAGGCCCACGGGGCAGGGAAACTACGAGCAGTACTTC.

The genes are TRBV7-6 and TRBJ1-2, with D possibly being TRBD1 (6 bases). The CDR3 has 14 amino acids. The V gene lost 4 bases and the J gene lost 8 bases, with 17 bases spanning the gap. Germline CDR1 SGHVS, CDR2 FNYEAQ. The CDR3 region is CASSSPEQGGGYTF. The CDR3 DNA is TGTGCCAGCAGCTCACCAGAACAGGGTGGAGGCTACACCTTC.

The rearrangement links TRBV7-9 to TRBJ2-5; D might be TRBD1 (6 bases). Trimming left V 5 bases short and J 5 bases short, with 15 bases between. Germline V CDR1 and CDR2: SEHNR, FQNEAQ (reference sequence). The CDR3 length is 14 residues. The CDR3 nucleotides read TGTGCCAGCAGCCTAAGACCTAGGGGGGAGACCCAGTACTTC. This translates into CASSLRPRGETQYF.

This clone has just a few counts. The chain combines TRBV5-1 with TRBJ1-4; possibly TRBD1 for D (6 bases). With 4 bases removed from V and 4 bases from J, the gap between germline ends came to 17 bases. There are 16 residues in the CDR3. In germline, CDR1 is SGHRS, CDR2 YFSETQ. CDR3 nucleotide sequence: TGCGCCAGCAGCGCCGTCCGGGGGCTAGGTAATGAAAAACTGTTTTTT. Protein sequence: CASSAVRGLGNEKLFF.

The V call is TRBV6-1, the J call TRBJ1-1; tentatively, D is TRBD1 (6 bases). Per germline, CDR1 MNHNS and CDR2 SASEGT. Trimming left V 4 bases short and J 3 bases short, with 12 bases between. The CDR3 totals 14 residues. As DNA, the CDR3 is TGTGCCAGCAGTGTCCGACCAGGGGACACTGAAGCTTTCTTT. This sequence encodes CASSVRPGDTEAFF.

This sequence joins TRBV29-1 and TRBJ2-7; 13 bases map to TRBD2. Trimming at V came to 6 bases and at J to 5 bases, leaving 10 bases not matched to a gene. This CDR3 has 15 amino acids. Germline values: CDR1 SQVTM, CDR2 ANQGSEA. The CDR3, as DNA: TGCAGCGTCTGGACTAGCGGGAGTCGGGGGAACGAGCAGTACTTC. Its protein is CSVWTSGSRGNEQYF.

The count of this clone is one. The rearrangement links TRBV7-2 to TRBJ1-2, with 8 bases aligning to TRBD1. The CDR3 sequence is 15 residues long. From germline, CDR1 is SGHTA and CDR2 FQGNSA. V gave up 1 base and J gave up 4 bases; unmatched junction bases: 5. This CDR3 is CASSLDPGGAYGYTF. In DNA form, the CDR3 reads TGTGCCAGCAGCTTAGACCCAGGGGGCGCCTATGGCTACACCTTC. Full variable domain (missing parts from reference TRBV7-2 and TRBJ1-2): GAGVSQSPSNKVTEKGKDVELRCDPISGHTALYWYRQSLGQGLEFLIYFQGNSAPDKSGLPSDRFSAERTGGSVSTLTIQRTQQEDSAVYLCASSLDPGGAYGYTFGSGTRLTVV.

This chain uses TRBV6-1 with TRBJ2-3, with no clear D. Trimming left V 6 bases short and J 4 bases short, with 8 bases between. The CDR3 contains 12 residues. Germline V gene data show CDR1 as MNHNS and CDR2 as SASEGT. The CDR3, as DNA: TGTGCCAGCAGAGGAAGCGCAGATACGCAGTATTTT. Amino acid sequence: CASRGSADTQYF.

As for this clone: The junction shows a germline mismatch at one end, possibly a read error. The chain links TRBV7-2 to TRBJ2-1; a possible D gene is TRBD2 (6 bases). In germline, CDR1 is SGHTA, CDR2 FQGNSA. This CDR3 comprises 11 residues. CDR3 sequence: CASSSWGRLVF. CDR3 sequence (DNA): TGTGCCAGCAGCTCATGGGGGAGGTTAGTCTTC. Full variable domain (remainder filled in from reference TRBV7-2 and TRBJ2-1): GAGVSQSPSNKVTEKGKDVELRCDPISGHTALYWYRQSLGQGLEFLIYFQGNSAPDKSGLPSDRFSAERTGGSVSTLTIQRTQQEDSAVYLCASSSWGRLVFGPGTRLTVL.

The chain employs TRBV5-4 and TRBJ1-2; TRBD1 might be the D (6 bases). The CDR3 loop spans 15 amino acids. In germline, CDR1 is SGHNT, CDR2 YYREEE (reference sequence). The V end was cut by 5 bases, the J end by 2 bases, with 16 bases between. The CDR3 nucleotides are TGTGCCAGCAGGTTGACAGGTGGAATCAACTATGGCTACACCTTC. Translation: CASRLTGGINYGYTF.

This rearrangement joins TRBV25-1 to TRBJ1-2, with TRBD1 matching 7 bases. This CDR3 is built from 14 residues. Germline-derived CDR1 and CDR2 are MGHDK and SYGVNS. V trimming: 4 bases; J trimming: 8 bases; junction bases outside the gene matches: 10. CDR3 sequence (DNA): TGTGCCAGCAGTGGGATCGACAGGGTTGAGGGCTACACCTTC. Amino acid sequence: CASSGIDRVEGYTF.

The J gene is TRBJ1-1, the V gene TRBV28; TRBD1 is a possible D gene (6 bases). Germline V CDR1 and CDR2: MDHEN, SYDVKM. V lost 9 bases and J lost 1, with 15 bases in between. This CDR3 contains 14 residues. The CDR3 region has the DNA TGTGCCAGTCGAAGGTTACAGGGGAACACTGAAGCTTTCTTT. Translated: CASRRLQGNTEAFF.

A single count supports this clone. The rearrangement links TRBV19 to TRBJ1-5; D is perhaps TRBD1 (5 bases). There are 16 residues in the CDR3. Between the trimmed V and J ends, which lost 7 bases and 0 bases, there was a span of 16 bases. Looked up from germline, CDR1 is LNHDA and CDR2 is SQIVND (reference sequence). The CDR3 here is CASTAGDYYSNQPQHF. The CDR3 DNA reads as TGTGCCAGTACCGCCGGGGACTACTATAGCAATCAGCCCCAGCATTTT. The full variable domain, its missing parts supplied by reference TRBV19 and TRBJ1-5, is DGGITQSPKYLFRKEGQNVTLSCEQNLNHDAMYWYRQDPGQGLRLIYYSQIVNDFQKGDIAEGYSVSREKKESFPLTVTSAQKNPTAFYLCASTAGDYYSNQPQHFGDGTRLSIL.

The gene calls are TRBV7-2 and TRBJ2-1, with D possibly being TRBD1 (5 bases). Germline CDR1 reads SGHTA; CDR2 reads FQGNSA. V was clipped by 5 bases and J by 0 bases, with 11 bases between them. This CDR3 comprises 15 residues. CDR3 region: CASSLDSSSYNEQFF. The CDR3 bases are TGTGCCAGCAGCCTTGACAGTAGCTCCTACAATGAGCAGTTCTTC.

V usage is TRBV15 and J usage is TRBJ1-2, with D perhaps matching TRBD1 (6 bases). The CDR3 spans 16 residues. The ends were cut back, 1 base at V and 5 bases at J, with 17 bases in the middle. CDR1 and CDR2 from the germline V gene are LNHNV and YYDKDF (reference sequence). CDR3 in DNA: TGTGCCACCAGCAGAGGGCAAGGGGGGGCTAGATATGGCTACACCTTC. Its translation: CATSRGQGGARYGYTF.

The table lists this clone with a few counts. The gene calls are TRBV4-1 and TRBJ1-5; 9 nucleotides agree with TRBD1. After removal of 1 base from V and 3 bases from J, the junction contained 7 bases not matched to a gene. This CDR3 region has 17 residues. Germline V gene data show CDR1 as MGHRA and CDR2 as YSYEKL. The CDR3 DNA is TGCGCCAGCAGCCAAGGTCCCGGGACAGGGACCAATCAGCCCCAGCATTTT. Translating it yields CASSQGPGTGTNQPQHF.

This clone was seen only once. This chain links TRBV28 with TRBJ1-3; a weak D match, TRBD1 (5 bases). Germline V gene data show CDR1 as MDHEN and CDR2 as SYDVKM. The CDR3 covers 15 residues. Between the trimmed V and J ends, which lost 5 bases and 2 bases, there was a span of 13 bases. The CDR3 DNA follows: TGTGCCAGCAGTCCCGCTGGGACGGCTGGAAACACCATATATTTT. Its translation: CASSPAGTAGNTIYF.

The gene calls are TRBV10-3 and TRBJ2-7; D call uncertain. The V and J ends lost 5 bases and 4 bases respectively, with 9 bases between them. CDR1 ENHRY and CDR2 SYGVKD come from the germline V gene. The length of the CDR3 is 12 residues. The CDR3 spells CAISFTDYEQYF. CDR3 nucleotides: TGTGCCATCAGTTTTACAGATTACGAGCAGTACTTC.

Written as DNA, the CDR3 is TGTGCCAGCAGTGGAGGACAGGGGAAGGGTGGAAACACCATATATTTT. Translation gives CASSGGQGKGGNTIYF. The chain carries TRBV6-1 and TRBJ1-3; 9 bases agree with TRBD1. There are 16 residues in the CDR3. CDR1 is MNHNS, CDR2 SASEGT, per germline. With V trimmed by 4 bases and J by 3 bases, 7 bases remained unmatched.

The chain couples TRBV7-6 to TRBJ1-4; D may be TRBD1 (5 bases). V was cut by 3 bases and J by 14 bases, with 16 bases left in between. This CDR3 region has 13 residues. The germline CDR1 and CDR2 sequences are SGHVS and FNYEAQ. Here the CDR3 DNA reads TGTGCCAGCAGCTTTTCAGTGCAGGGCCTTCTGTTTTTT. This translates into CASSFSVQGLLFF.

The rearrangement uses TRBV5-1 and TRBJ1-2; D not resolved. The V gene lost 4 bases and the J gene lost 6 bases, with 22 bases spanning the gap. The V gene's germline CDR1 is SGHRS and CDR2 YFSETQ. This CDR3 spans 16 amino acids. The CDR3 sequence is CASSQTQPGGRHGYTF. In DNA, the CDR3 is TGCGCCAGCAGCCAAACCCAGCCGGGAGGACGCCATGGCTACACCTTC.

The chain couples TRBV28 to TRBJ1-5; 7 bases line up with TRBD1. Germline CDR1 reads MDHEN; CDR2 reads SYDVKM. Germline trimming cut 6 bases from V and 2 bases from J; bases unmatched to any gene: 4. The CDR3 is made up of 14 amino acids. Here the CDR3 reads CASSSQGGNQPQHF. The DNA of the CDR3 is TGTGCCAGCAGCTCCCAGGGGGGCAATCAGCCCCAGCATTTT.

The rearrangement uses TRBV4-2 and TRBJ2-5; maybe TRBD1 (6 bases). The V gene's germline CDR1 is LGHNA and CDR2 YNFKEQ. The CDR3 is 15 amino acids. V was clipped by 1 base and J by 2 bases, with 11 bases between them. The CDR3: CASSQGTVQQETQYF. For the CDR3, the DNA is TGTGCCAGCAGCCAAGGGACAGTTCAACAAGAGACCCAGTACTTC.

This clone was seen only once. The rearrangement joins TRBV18 to TRBJ1-6; 8 nucleotides match TRBD1. Germline V gives CDR1 KGHSH, CDR2 LQKENI. The CDR3 consists of 16 residues. Losses at the gene ends were 1 base for V and 6 bases for J; bases not matched to a gene: 5. This CDR3 reads CASSPQEGQGNSPLHF. The CDR3 DNA is TGTGCCAGCTCACCACAGGAAGGACAGGGTAATTCACCCCTCCACTTT.